This is a list of T cell receptor beta chains from one sample in a study of Ad26.COV2.S vaccination and SARS-CoV-2 variants. TCRdb's table, derived via immunoSEQ multiplex PCR, lists solely in-frame clones and lacks some. The sample contains some 300,000 clones, 85% of which appear only once. The sequencing here drew on peripheral blood, taken in a trial of Ad26.COV2.S vaccine versus placebo. Receptors originate from a person aged 18-60 years who received the Ad26.COV2.S COVID-19 vaccine or a placebo. Each CDR3 is given with its conserved first and last residue. Fields, in order: D gene, clone size, J gene, V gene, CDR3 protein, CDR3 DNA. D genes are given only for firm matches. A clone size is listed for some rows: how often the clone was seen (once, few, many), or a class if it is expanded.

. . TRBJ1-1 TRBV6-5 CASSLKPPGTEAFF TGTGCCAGCAGCCTAAAACCCCCAGGGACTGAAGCTTTCTTT
. . TRBJ1-1 TRBV7-9 CASCGEGVRTEAFF TGTGCCAGCTGTGGTGAGGGGGTGAGAACTGAAGCTTTCTTT
. few TRBJ1-2 TRBV11-2 CASSSRLYPNYGYTF TGTGCCAGCAGCTCCCGGCTTTATCCTAACTATGGCTACACCTTC
TRBD2 . TRBJ2-1 TRBV19 CASSISGGGRYNEQFF TGTGCCAGTAGTATCTCGGGCGGGGGGCGCTACAATGAGCAGTTCTTC
. . TRBJ1-4 TRBV7-9 CASSFTGTYEKLFF TGTGCCAGCAGCTTCACCGGGACTTATGAAAAACTGTTTTTT
. . TRBJ1-4 TRBV27 CASSLRGRGEKLFF TGTGCCAGCAGTTTAAGGGGTCGGGGTGAAAAACTGTTTTTT
. . TRBJ2-2 TRBV25-1 CASSELQSSPGELFF TGTGCCAGCAGTGAATTACAGAGTAGCCCCGGGGAGCTGTTTTTT
TRBD1 . TRBJ2-7 TRBV4-1 CASSRSSQGAYEQYF TGCGCCAGCAGCCGGTCGAGTCAGGGGGCCTACGAGCAGTACTTC
. few TRBJ2-7 TRBV28 CASSPQGSPDEQYF TGTGCCAGCAGCCCACAGGGATCACCGGACGAGCAGTACTTC
. . TRBJ1-3 TRBV3-1/TRBV3-2 CASSRAGGSGNTIYF TGTGCCAGCAGCCGAGCTGGGGGCTCTGGAAACACCATATATTTT
. . TRBJ2-3 TRBV19 CASSRGVSDTQYF TGTGCCAGTAGTAGGGGGGTCTCAGATACGCAGTATTTT
TRBD1 . TRBJ1-4 TRBV28 CASSSIRGRGEKLFF TGTGCCAGCAGCTCTATAAGGGGGCGCGGTGAAAAACTGTTTTTT
. . TRBJ1-3 TRBV29-1 CSVDVGPSSGNTIYF TGCAGCGTTGATGTTGGGCCCTCCTCTGGAAACACCATATATTTT
TRBD1 . TRBJ1-1 TRBV27 CASSSQGGVNTEAFF TGTGCCAGCAGCTCTCAGGGGGGGGTGAACACTGAAGCTTTCTTT
. . TRBJ2-7 TRBV3-1/TRBV3-2 CASSDGGGYEQYF TGTGCCAGCAGCGATGGAGGGGGTTACGAGCAGTACTTC
. . TRBJ1-1 TRBV19 CASQGNRFTEAFF TGTGCCAGCCAGGGAAACCGTTTCACTGAAGCTTTCTTT
. . TRBJ1-5 TRBV20-1 CSASGWHGDSNQPQHF TGCAGTGCTAGTGGGTGGCACGGAGACAGCAATCAGCCCCAGCATTTT
. . TRBJ2-1 TRBV27 CASSPVLGARYNEQFF TGTGCCAGCAGTCCCGTGTTGGGAGCTCGCTACAATGAGCAGTTCTTC
. . TRBJ1-5 TRBV19 CASNTASQPQHF TGTGCCAGTAACACGGCCTCTCAGCCCCAGCATTTT
TRBD1 . TRBJ1-5 TRBV5-1 CASSSTGLGQPQHF TGCGCCAGCAGCTCGACAGGGCTCGGTCAGCCCCAGCATTTT
. once TRBJ2-5 TRBV9 CASSAGESYTGETQYF TGTGCCAGCAGCGCGGGGGAAAGCTACACTGGGGAGACCCAGTACTTC
. . TRBJ1-1 TRBV27 CASSQKRNTEAFF TGTGCCAGCAGTCAGAAACGGAACACTGAAGCTTTCTTT
. once TRBJ1-6 TRBV19 CASSMRRSTYNSPLHF TGTGCCAGTAGTATGAGACGGTCCACCTATAATTCACCCCTCCACTTT
. . TRBJ2-1 TRBV7-2 CASSLALHSYNEQFF TGTGCCAGCAGCTTAGCCCTCCACTCCTACAATGAGCAGTTCTTC
TRBD1 many TRBJ2-7 TRBV6-1 CASSDRGLTVAQYF TGTGCCAGCAGTGACAGGGGGCTTACGGTCGCGCAGTACTTC
. . TRBJ1-5 TRBV27 CASSPLGGNQPQHF TGTGCCAGCAGTCCTTTGGGGGGCAATCAGCCCCAGCATTTT
. . TRBJ1-2 TRBV7-2 CASSLRGFYGYTF TGTGCCAGCAGCTTAAGAGGTTTCTATGGCTACACCTTC
TRBD1 . TRBJ1-2 TRBV7-8 CASSTGQGARGYTF TGTGCCAGCAGCACGGGACAGGGGGCTAGAGGCTACACCTTC
TRBD2 . TRBJ2-5 TRBV5-4 CASSFLSGGARETQYF TGTGCCAGCAGCTTTCTAAGCGGGGGGGCGCGGGAGACCCAGTACTTC
. . TRBJ2-3 TRBV11-2 CASSLFAFSTDTQYF TGTGCCAGCAGCTTATTTGCGTTTAGCACAGATACGCAGTATTTT
. . TRBJ2-1 TRBV9 CASSVKPRWDEQFF TGTGCCAGCAGCGTAAAACCGAGGTGGGATGAGCAGTTCTTC
. . TRBJ1-4 TRBV5-5 CASMSAYSPLPVAEKLFF TGTGCCAGCATGTCCGCCTATTCTCCTTTACCCGTGGCAGAAAAACTGTTTTTT
TRBD1 . TRBJ2-1 TRBV12-3/TRBV12-4 CASSLAGGDEQFF TGTGCCAGCAGTTTAGCAGGGGGCGATGAGCAGTTCTTC
. few TRBJ2-1 TRBV1 CTSSQPGRAAVDEQFF TGCACCAGCAGCCAGCCGGGGCGGGCCGCAGTGGATGAGCAGTTCTTC
. . TRBJ2-2 TRBV7-9 CASRSSIGRNTGELFF TGTGCCAGCAGGTCGTCGATCGGACGGAACACCGGGGAGCTGTTTTTT
TRBD1 . TRBJ2-7 TRBV6-5 CASSSGARGRYEQYF TGTGCCAGCAGTTCCGGGGCCAGGGGGCGGTACGAGCAGTACTTC
. . TRBJ2-1 TRBV18 CASSPADQVILF TGTGCCAGCTCACCAGCGGATCAGGTGATACTCTTC
. . TRBJ1-1 TRBV6-5 CASSYDVGGTEAFF TGTGCCAGCAGTTACGACGTAGGCGGGACTGAAGCTTTCTTT
TRBD2 . TRBJ2-3 TRBV19 CASSIGLAGRTDTQYF TGTGCCAGTAGTATCGGACTAGCGGGGCGCACAGATACGCAGTATTTT
. . TRBJ2-5 TRBV29-1 CSVEGTQAAPQETQYF TGCAGCGTTGAAGGGACACAGGCAGCCCCCCAAGAGACCCAGTACTTC
. . TRBJ2-7 TRBV29-1 CSVEYRGRVNYEQYF TGCAGCGTTGAATACAGGGGGAGGGTGAACTACGAGCAGTACTTC
. . TRBJ1-4 TRBV28 CASSSGKSTNEKLFF TGTGCCAGCAGTTCTGGCAAGTCAACTAATGAAAAACTGTTTTTT
. once TRBJ2-7 TRBV6-5 CASSWRGTGRNEQYF TGTGCCAGCAGTTGGAGGGGCACAGGGAGGAACGAGCAGTACTTC
. . TRBJ2-7 TRBV11-3 CASSTPFLEQYF TGTGCCAGCAGCACACCCTTTCTGGAGCAGTACTTC
TRBD1 . TRBJ2-7 TRBV28 CASSPLGQPQYF TGTGCCAGCAGTCCCCTGGGACAGCCACAGTACTTC